Shown below are 10 T cell receptor beta chains from a single sample sequenced in a study of PD-1 blockade in classical Hodgkin lymphoma. All trial patients relapsed after autologous stem cell transplantation. The data were produced by immunoSEQ multiplex PCR, yet TCRdb's version contains in-frame clones alone and is incomplete. The sample shows about 110,000 clones, about nine tenths of them seen only once. Source: peripheral blood mononuclear cells (PBMCs), taken before the second cycle of nivolumab. The receptor source for this set is a human donor with classical Hodgkin lymphoma.

The chain uses TRBV6-5 and TRBJ2-5; 10 nucleotides match TRBD2. This CDR3 has 16 residues. V shed 3 bases and J 5 bases; nucleotides not matched to a gene: 9. Germline CDR1 and CDR2: MNHEY and SVGAGI. CDR3 in DNA: TGTGCCAGCAGTTATGGACTAGCGGCGGACCGGGAGACCCAGTACTTC. Translation gives CASSYGLAADRETQYF.

The V and J genes are TRBV7-9 and TRBJ1-3; D might be TRBD1 (5 bases). This CDR3 spans 17 amino acids. Trimming shortened V by 1 base and J by 2 bases, and 15 bases separated the two germline ends. Per germline, CDR1 SEHNR and CDR2 FQNEAQ (reference sequence). The CDR3 nucleotides are TGTGCCAGCAGCTTAGGGGATGGGGGGTCGACTGGAAACACCATATATTTT. It specifies CASSLGDGGSTGNTIYF.

This chain joins TRBV7-2 and TRBJ1-5; D not certain. The length of the CDR3 is 13 residues. Trimming pared 5 bases from V and 4 bases from J, leaving 9 bases between. In germline, CDR1 is SGHTA, CDR2 FQGNSA. The CDR3 sequence is CASSASPNQPQHF. The CDR3 DNA sequence: TGTGCCAGCAGCGCCTCACCGAATCAGCCCCAGCATTTT.

The rearrangement uses TRBV6-1 and TRBJ1-2, with D possibly matching TRBD1 (6 bases). The V end lost 3 bases, the J end lost 4 bases, and 18 bases lay between the germline ends. This CDR3 has 16 amino acids. Germline CDR1 and CDR2: MNHNS and SASEGT. In nucleotides, the CDR3 is TGTGCCAGCAGTGATACGAAGAGGGGGGGGTCCTATGGCTACACCTTC. Translated, it gives CASSDTKRGGSYGYTF.

The rearrangement uses TRBV28 and TRBJ1-2; D not certain. Trimming cost V 10 bases and J 1 base, with 13 bases left between them. Germline V gene sequence: CDR1 MDHEN, CDR2 SYDVKM. The CDR3 covers 13 residues. The CDR3 loop reads CAILVSGNYGYTF. Written as DNA, the CDR3 is TGTGCCATCCTTGTTAGCGGTAACTATGGCTACACCTTC.

The CDR3 loop is CASSLSQGAWDTGELFF. CDR3 in DNA: TGTGCCAGCAGTTTGTCACAGGGGGCGTGGGACACCGGGGAGCTGTTTTTT. The rearrangement links TRBV28 to TRBJ2-2; 9 nucleotides match TRBD1. V dropped 3 bases and J dropped 3; count of bases not matched to a gene: 8. In germline, CDR1 is MDHEN, CDR2 SYDVKM. The CDR3 contains 17 residues.

The chain uses TRBV7-2 and TRBJ2-3, with D hard to call. This CDR3 has 11 residues. Germline V gene lookup returns CDR1 SGHTA and CDR2 FQGNSA. The V end was cut by 3 bases, the J end by 2 bases, with 0 bases between. CDR3 nucleotide sequence: TGTGCCAGCAGCTTCACAGATACGCAGTATTTT. Amino acid sequence: CASSFTDTQYF.

The chain links TRBV18 to TRBJ1-3; D remains unclear. Trimming took off 5 bases at V and 0 bases at J, with 11 bases between the two ends. CDR3 length: 15 amino acids. CDR1 is KGHSH, CDR2 LQKENI, per germline. The CDR3 sequence: CASSAISLSGNTIYF. For the CDR3, the DNA is TGTGCCAGCTCAGCCATAAGCCTCTCTGGAAACACCATATATTTT.

V gene TRBV5-1 combines with J gene TRBJ1-2; possibly TRBD1 for D (5 bases). V gave up 3 bases and J gave up 5 bases, with 17 bases separating them. This CDR3 spans 15 amino acids. Germline V gene data show CDR1 as SGHRS and CDR2 as YFSETQ. This CDR3 reads CASSSALGQGYGYTF. The CDR3 bases are TGCGCCAGCAGCTCGGCCTTGGGGCAGGGTTATGGCTACACCTTC.

The gene calls are TRBV4-3 and TRBJ1-5; D remains unclear. The V end lost 1 base, the J end lost 7 bases, and 8 bases lay between the germline ends. Germline V gene sequence: CDR1 LGHNA, CDR2 YSLEER. The CDR3 contains 13 residues. The CDR3 sequence is CASSQARGQPQHF. In DNA form, the CDR3 reads TGCGCCAGCAGCCAAGCTCGAGGCCAGCCCCAGCATTTT.